The 10 T cell receptor beta chains below were found in one sample sequenced in a study of shared clonotypes between healthy human individuals. Profiled with immunoSEQ multiplex PCR; TCRdb holds only in-frame clones, not every one. Counted here are about 1,800,000 clones, approximately 94% occurring once; the ten biggest clones make up more than 0.9%. CD45RO-negative cells were positively selected for CCR7, leaving out terminally differentiated effector memory CD45RA+ cells. The specimen sequenced was naive CD8+ T cells sorted from blood. These receptors were obtained from a man aged 18 to 29 in good health.

This chain connects TRBV6-6 to TRBJ2-7, with D hard to call. The germline gives CDR1 MNHNY, CDR2 SVGAGI (reference sequence). CDR3 size: 12 residues. Trimming left V 6 bases short and J 0 bases short, with 6 bases between. The CDR3 coding sequence is TGTGCCAGCAGCCGGAGCTCCTACGAGCAGTACTTC. Translated, it gives CASSRSSYEQYF.

V usage is TRBV2 and J usage is TRBJ1-2; 7 positions match TRBD1. Germline V gene sequence: CDR1 SNHLY, CDR2 FYNNEI. Trimming cost V 6 bases and J 7 bases; bases outside gene matches: 5. The CDR3 is made up of 12 amino acids. This chain's CDR3 is CASRTGVSGYTF. The CDR3, as DNA: TGTGCCAGCAGAACAGGGGTCAGTGGCTACACCTTC.

The chain couples TRBV5-6 to TRBJ2-3; D might be TRBD2 (5 bases). Germline V CDR1 and CDR2: SGHDT, YYEEEE. The CDR3 runs to 14 residues. V lost 7 bases and J 3 bases, leaving 15 bases between the germline ends. CDR3 loop: CASSGSRKTDTQYF. In nucleotides, the CDR3 is TGTGCCAGCTCGGGGAGTAGGAAAACAGATACGCAGTATTTT.

Concerning this clone itself: The sample has other DNA sequences that encode this CDR3 too. The chain carries TRBV6-5 and TRBJ2-1; D may be TRBD1 or TRBD2 (6 bases each). This CDR3 spans 13 amino acids. Germline V gene lookup returns CDR1 MNHEY and CDR2 SVGAGI. V was trimmed by 0 bases and J by 10 bases, leaving 10 bases between them. The CDR3 DNA follows: TGTGCCAGCAGTTACTCTGGGGGGCGCGAGCAGTTCTTC. Translation: CASSYSGGREQFF.

On this clone: Other DNA sequences of this sample code for an identical CDR3. The chain employs TRBV30 and TRBJ2-1; 7 bases line up with TRBD2. The CDR3 has 12 residues. V shed 3 bases and J 6 bases; nucleotides not matched to a gene: 2. Germline loops: CDR1 GTSNPN, CDR2 SVGIG (reference sequence). The CDR3 sequence: CAWSPGGNEQFF. DNA of the CDR3: TGTGCCTGGAGCCCGGGGGGCAATGAGCAGTTCTTC.

The V and J genes are TRBV27 and TRBJ2-7; D may be TRBD2 (6 bases). The CDR3 runs 15 residues. Germline CDR1 and CDR2: MNHEY and SMNVEV (reference sequence). Trimming cost V 5 bases and J 3 bases, with 17 bases left between them. CDR3 DNA: TGTGCCAGCAGTATCTTTGGGGGAGGCTACTACGAGCAGTACTTC. Protein product: CASSIFGGGYYEQYF.

Notes on this clone: A clone one base away is much larger, so this may be a read error. Within the sample, other DNA sequences also encode this same CDR3. This chain links TRBV10-2 with TRBJ2-7; D gene unclear. CDR1 is WSHSY and CDR2 is SAAADI in the germline V gene. Trimming shortened V by 2 bases and J by 5 bases, and 4 bases separated the two germline ends. The length of the CDR3 is 11 residues. DNA of the CDR3: TGCGCCAGCAGTGAGGGCCACGAGCAGTACTTC. Translated, it gives CASSEGHEQYF.

Remarks on this clone: The same CDR3 can be traced to other DNA sequences in this sample. The rearrangement links TRBV7-9 to TRBJ1-2; 8 nucleotides agree with TRBD1. The germline gives CDR1 SEHNR, CDR2 FQNEAQ (reference sequence). CDR3 size: 13 residues. V trimming: 3 bases; J trimming: 5 bases; junction bases outside the gene matches: 2. Here the CDR3 DNA reads TGTGCCAGCAGCTTGCAGGGGGCTTATGGCTACACCTTC. This encodes CASSLQGAYGYTF.

Details on this clone: The missing conserved phenylalanine or tryptophan at the end of this CDR3 makes a read error likely. No DNA is shown, since the ends of the CDR3 on it are uncertain; the CDR3 is the one TCRdb lists. This rearrangement joins TRBV6-1 to TRBJ2-7. Germline loops: CDR1 MNHNS, CDR2 SASEGT. The CDR3 comprises 13 residues, both ends counted. The CDR3 here is CASSEDARTEPRP.

This chain uses TRBV6-6 with TRBJ2-2; D is uncertain. V gave up 0 bases and J gave up 0 bases, with 5 bases separating them. CDR1 is MNHNY, CDR2 SVGAGI, per germline (reference sequence). The CDR3 has 15 residues. CDR3 protein: CASSYSTSNTGELFF. The CDR3 DNA follows: TGTGCCAGCAGTTACTCAACCTCGAACACCGGGGAGCTGTTTTTT.